The next 13 T cell receptor beta chains were all read from a single sample in a study of blood T cell repertoires in COVID-19. Sequencing used immunoSEQ multiplex PCR; TCRdb keeps in-frame clones, though not all of them. The top ten clones hold about 1.7% of a sample with under 250,000 clones, approximately 89% of them seen once. Sequencing was performed on peripheral blood. The receptors here all came from an older woman who had recovered from COVID-19.

The chain has TRBV18 and TRBJ1-3, with 8 nucleotides matching TRBD1. Trimming at V came to 5 bases and at J to 8 bases, leaving 20 bases not matched to a gene. Germline CDR1 is KGHSH and CDR2 is LQKENI. CDR3 length: 18 residues. In DNA, the CDR3 is TGTGCCAGCTCAGCCGTCACAGGGGGACCTTATAATCGAGACACCATATATTTT. Translated: CASSAVTGGPYNRDTIYF.

The J gene is TRBJ1-5, the V gene TRBV28; 9 positions match TRBD1. CDR3 length: 16 amino acids. CDR1 is MDHEN and CDR2 is SYDVKM in the germline V gene. Trimming took 6 bases from V and 7 from J; bases not matched to a gene: 13. CDR3 nucleotides: TGTGCCAGCAGGAAACTGAGGACAGGGGCTTGGCAGCCCCAGCATTTT. Amino acid sequence: CASRKLRTGAWQPQHF.

The chain uses TRBV9 and TRBJ2-5; 12 bases map to TRBD2. The CDR3 is 18 amino acids. V was pared by 2 bases and J by 4 bases, with 12 bases of the junction left unmatched. CDR1 SGDLS and CDR2 YYNGEE come from the germline V gene. The CDR3 nucleotides read TGTGCCAGCAGCGTTGGAAGGTCTAGCGGGGGGGCCGGAGAGACCCAGTACTTC. Residues: CASSVGRSSGGAGETQYF.

The chain joins TRBV4-1 to TRBJ2-7; tentatively, D is TRBD1 (6 bases). From germline, CDR1 is MGHRA and CDR2 YSYEKL. This CDR3 has 16 residues. V was shortened by 1 base and J by 3 bases, with 16 bases between the two germline ends. The CDR3 region is CASSQARGQLNYEQYF. The CDR3 bases are TGCGCCAGCAGCCAAGCTCGCGGACAGTTGAACTACGAGCAGTACTTC.

This chain uses TRBV29-1 with TRBJ2-7; tentatively, D is TRBD2 (6 bases). The V end lost 2 bases, the J end lost 6 bases, and 14 bases lay between the germline ends. Germline V lookup: CDR1 SQVTM, CDR2 ANQGSEA. The CDR3 runs 13 residues. CDR3 coding DNA: TGCAGCGTTGAATACGCAGGGAGGTCCGAGCAGTACTTC. Encoded protein: CSVEYAGRSEQYF.

The chain is built from TRBV5-4 and TRBJ2-2; TRBD2 might be the D (6 bases). The CDR3 extends over 19 amino acids. V was clipped by 0 bases and J by 0 bases, with 18 bases between them. CDR1 is SGHNT and CDR2 is YYREEE in the germline V gene (reference sequence). The CDR3 sequence: CASSLELLGEATNTGELFF. As DNA, the CDR3 is TGTGCCAGCAGCTTGGAACTCCTGGGGGAGGCAACGAACACCGGGGAGCTGTTTTTT.

V is TRBV6-5 and J is TRBJ2-7, with D possibly matching TRBD1 (5 bases). V was cut by 8 bases and J by 2 bases, with 13 bases left in between. The germline gives CDR1 MNHEY, CDR2 SVGAGI. The CDR3 contains 13 residues. The CDR3 coding sequence is TGTGCCAGCCATATAGACAGAACCTACGAGCAGTACTTC. This codes for CASHIDRTYEQYF.

This chain uses TRBV3-1 (or the pseudogene TRBV3-2) with TRBJ2-3; 9 bases fit TRBD2. The CDR3 runs 12 residues. V shed 10 bases and J 5 bases; nucleotides not matched to a gene: 4. Germline CDR1 LGHDT, CDR2 YNNKEL (reference sequence). The CDR3 here is CATQAGGDTQYF. DNA for the CDR3: TGTGCCACCCAAGCGGGGGGAGATACGCAGTATTTT.

This chain joins TRBV9 and TRBJ1-6; TRBD1 might be the D (5 bases). V was trimmed by 0 bases and J by 9 bases, leaving 13 bases between them. The germline CDR1 and CDR2 sequences are SGDLS and YYNGEE. CDR3 size: 15 residues. The DNA of the CDR3 is TGTGCCAGCAGCGTAGACGGGACTCTTCGTTCACCCCTCCACTTT. Translating it yields CASSVDGTLRSPLHF. The full variable domain, with the rest looked up from reference TRBV9 and TRBJ1-6, is DSGVTQTPKHLITATGQRVTLRCSPRSGDLSVYWYQQSLDQGLQFLIQYYNGEERAKGNILERFSAQQFPDLHSELNLSSLELGDSALYFCASSVDGTLRSPLHFGNGTRLTVT.

This chain uses TRBV2 with TRBJ1-1, with a tentative D call TRBD1 (5 bases). This CDR3 contains 13 residues. Germline CDR1 SNHLY, CDR2 FYNNEI. Trimming shortened V by 9 bases and J by 11 bases, and 22 bases separated the two germline ends. CDR3 nucleotides: TGTGCCAGTTCGAACTACGTCGCCTCAGGGGCTTTCTTT. Translation: CASSNYVASGAFF.

This clone has more than one count but fewer than ten. The V and J genes are TRBV6-5 and TRBJ1-1, with 9 bases that match TRBD1. Germline V lookup: CDR1 MNHEY, CDR2 SVGAGI. The CDR3 runs to 14 residues. V shed 7 bases and J 5 bases; nucleotides not matched to a gene: 8. The CDR3 sequence: CASKMTGGITEAFF. The DNA of the CDR3 is TGTGCCAGCAAGATGACAGGGGGTATAACTGAAGCTTTCTTT.

In regard to this clone: One junction end disagrees with the germline gene, perhaps due to a read error. The chain is built from TRBV7-7 and TRBJ2-1; D possibly corresponds to TRBD2 (6 bases). The CDR3 covers 13 residues. Per the germline V gene, CDR1 is SSHAT and CDR2 is FNYEAQ (reference sequence). The CDR3 region is CASSSGILSEQFF. The CDR3 coding sequence is TGTGCTAGCAGTAGCGGTATTCTTTCTGAGCAGTTCTTC.

The chain combines TRBV10-3 with TRBJ2-7, with TRBD1 as a possible D gene (6 bases). Trimming cost V 5 bases and J 0 bases, with 17 bases left between them. Germline CDR1 and CDR2: ENHRY and SYGVKD. There are 16 residues in the CDR3. CDR3 loop: CAISCTGTFFSYEQYF. In DNA form, the CDR3 reads TGTGCCATCAGTTGCACCGGGACATTCTTCTCCTACGAGCAGTACTTC.